The source of this TCR beta chain is a study of early T cells in non-severe SARS-CoV-2 infection. TCRdb independently ran MiXCR on the 5' RACE reads; one entry per CDR3 protein. This table has 60,000 to 70,000 distinct CDR3 sequences, around 6.5% appearing once. CDR3 length: 18 amino acids. The germline V gene encodes CDR1 SNHLY and CDR2 FYNNEI. Trimming took 5 bases from V and 3 from J; bases not matched to a gene: 15. This clonotype was seen ten or more times. The sample in question was whole blood, obtained at baseline. The sequence came from an adult who was a healthcare worker with PCR-confirmed SARS-CoV-2 infection or an uninfected control (not recorded which). V and J are TRBV2 and TRBJ2-7, with TRBD2 identical over 11 bases. The CDR3 DNA reads TGTGCCAGCAGTACCGGGACAGGAGGGACTAGCGGTCTCTACGAGCAGTACTTC. Protein sequence: CASSTGTGGTSGLYEQYF.